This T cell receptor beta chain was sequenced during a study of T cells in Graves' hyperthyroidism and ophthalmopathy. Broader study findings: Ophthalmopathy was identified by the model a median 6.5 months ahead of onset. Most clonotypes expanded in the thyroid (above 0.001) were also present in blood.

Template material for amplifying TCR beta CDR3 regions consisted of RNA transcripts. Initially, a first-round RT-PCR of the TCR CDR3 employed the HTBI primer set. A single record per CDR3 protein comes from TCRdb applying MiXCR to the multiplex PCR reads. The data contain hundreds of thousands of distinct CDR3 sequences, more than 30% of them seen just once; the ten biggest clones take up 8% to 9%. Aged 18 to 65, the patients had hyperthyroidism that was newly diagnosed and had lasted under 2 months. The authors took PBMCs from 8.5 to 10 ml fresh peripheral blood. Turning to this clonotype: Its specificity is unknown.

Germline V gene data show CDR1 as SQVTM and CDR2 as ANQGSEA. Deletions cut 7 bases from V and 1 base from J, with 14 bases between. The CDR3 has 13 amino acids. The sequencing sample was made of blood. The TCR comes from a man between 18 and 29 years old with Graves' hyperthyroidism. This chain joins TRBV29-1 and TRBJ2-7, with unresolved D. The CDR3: CSALESSSYEQYF. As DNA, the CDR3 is TGCAGCGCGTTGGAGTCCTCGTCCTACGAGCAGTACTTC.